This TCR beta chain was sequenced in a study of T cells in Graves' hyperthyroidism and ophthalmopathy. General observations from the study: Ophthalmopathy, which appeared later, was predicted by the model a median roughly 6.5 months before onset. Blood held most thyroid clonotypes expanded above 0.001 frequency. A model of 13 V-J features distinguished ophthalmopathy from stable hyperthyroidism.

Any patient presenting with uncontrolled infection, other autoimmune disease, pregnancy or lactation was left out. Amplified regions were TCR beta CDR3 sequences from RNA transcripts. When the TCR CDR3 underwent first-round RT-PCR, the HTBI primer set was used. One entry per CDR3 protein results from TCRdb running MiXCR on the multiplex PCR reads. The sample has a few hundred thousand distinct CDR3 sequences; about half are singletons. The CDR3 is 13 amino acids. Deletions cut 4 bases from V and 4 bases from J, with 11 bases between. Germline CDR1 and CDR2: SEHNR and FQNEAQ (reference sequence). This clonotype was seen many times. Its antigen is as yet unknown.

The sequence was obtained from an adult woman with Graves' disease, either hyperthyroidism or ophthalmopathy (not recorded which). The sample taken for sequencing was peripheral blood or thyroid tissue (not recorded which). The chain uses TRBV7-9 and TRBJ2-7; D might be TRBD1 (5 bases). The CDR3 DNA sequence: TGTGCCAGCAGCTCATTCCAGGGATACGAGCAGTACTTC. As protein: CASSSFQGYEQYF.